These 31 T cell receptor beta chains came from one sample sequenced in a study of Graves' ophthalmopathy and Graves' hyperthyroidism. Scientists amplified the TCR beta CDR3 regions from RNA transcripts. Following a first-round RT-PCR that used HTBI primers, a second-round multiplex PCR was carried out. MiXCR, run by TCRdb on the multiplex PCR reads, gives a single entry per CDR3 protein. The top ten hold 1.6% of the sample, which has almost 400,000 distinct CDR3 sequences, about 16% seen once. The sequenced sample was peripheral blood. The receptors shown here come from a woman aged 18-29 years with Graves' ophthalmopathy.

This clonotype occurred many times. This chain connects TRBV18 to TRBJ1-5, with D maybe TRBD1 (5 bases). V was pared by 2 bases and J by 7 bases, with 12 bases between. The CDR3 covers 14 residues. Per germline, CDR1 KGHSH and CDR2 LQKENI. The CDR3 sequence is CASSPVGGGQPQHF. CDR3 bases: TGTGCCAGCTCACCAGTCGGGGGAGGCCAGCCCCAGCATTTT.

The chain employs TRBV7-2 and TRBJ1-5; 7 bases are shared with TRBD1. CDR1 is SGHTA and CDR2 is FQGNSA in the germline V gene. There are 15 residues in the CDR3. Trimming at V came to 0 bases and at J to 3 bases, leaving 2 bases not matched to a gene. CDR3 loop: CASSLAGQPNQPQHF. DNA of the CDR3: TGTGCCAGCAGCTTAGCGGGACAGCCCAATCAGCCCCAGCATTTT. Looking up the rest from reference TRBV7-2 and TRBJ1-5 gives the full variable domain: GAGVSQSPSNKVTEKGKDVELRCDPISGHTALYWYRQSLGQGLEFLIYFQGNSAPDKSGLPSDRFSAERTGGSVSTLTIQRTQQEDSAVYLCASSLAGQPNQPQHFGDGTRLSIL.

This clonotype was seen many times. The chain joins TRBV6-1 to TRBJ1-1; 7 positions agree with TRBD1. Germline trimming cut 6 bases from V and 3 bases from J; bases unmatched to any gene: 10. Germline lookup yields CDR1 MNHNS and CDR2 SASEGT. The CDR3 spans 15 residues. The CDR3 sequence: CASSLNRGGDTEAFF. Written as DNA, the CDR3 is TGTGCCAGCAGCCTAAACAGGGGAGGGGACACTGAAGCTTTCTTT.

This clonotype occurred many times. The genes are TRBV20-1 and TRBJ1-5; D gene uncertain. The CDR3 contains 14 residues. Trimming shortened V by 3 bases and J by 1 base, and 10 bases separated the two germline ends. CDR1 is DFQATT and CDR2 is SNEGSKA in the germline V gene (reference sequence). The CDR3 DNA sequence: TGCAGTGCTAGGATCATAGGGAGCAATCAGCCCCAGCATTTT. Protein: CSARIIGSNQPQHF.

This clonotype was counted at least ten times. This chain connects TRBV2 to TRBJ1-1; 9 nucleotides align to TRBD1. The CDR3 is 16 residues long. V shed 3 bases, J shed 3 bases, and the junction held 8 bases outside the gene matches. Per the germline V gene, CDR1 is SNHLY and CDR2 is FYNNEI. The CDR3 nucleotides read TGTGCCAGCAGTGACATGTGGGGACAGGGTGACACTGAAGCTTTCTTT. Translating gives CASSDMWGQGDTEAFF.

The V gene is TRBV3-1, the J gene TRBJ2-5; D tentatively fits TRBD1 or TRBD2 (5 bases each). V gave up 3 bases and J gave up 4 bases, with 9 bases separating them. The CDR3 extends over 13 amino acids. The germline gives CDR1 LGHDT, CDR2 YNNKEL (reference sequence). CDR3 amino acids: CASSHRGGETQYF. CDR3 in DNA: TGTGCCAGCAGCCACCGTGGGGGAGAGACCCAGTACTTC.

This clonotype has a count of ten or more. J is TRBJ1-2 and V is TRBV29-1; no clear D gene. There are 14 residues in the CDR3. Germline loops: CDR1 SQVTM, CDR2 ANQGSEA. V was cut by 1 base and J by 8 bases, with 17 bases left in between. The CDR3 sequence: CSVEVLTRGEGYTF. DNA of the CDR3: TGCAGCGTTGAAGTTCTAACCCGCGGAGAAGGCTACACCTTC.

This clonotype was recorded at least ten times. The chain employs TRBV6-2 or TRBV6-3 and TRBJ2-7; D call uncertain. This CDR3 has 17 residues. CDR1 and CDR2 from the germline V gene are MNHEY and SVGEGT. V was shortened by 2 bases and J by 3 bases, with 20 bases between the two germline ends. The CDR3 sequence: CASSYVPGPGPLYEQYF. CDR3 nucleotide sequence: TGTGCCAGCAGTTACGTCCCAGGCCCCGGCCCTCTCTACGAGCAGTACTTC.

This clonotype came up many times. The rearrangement uses TRBV6-2 or TRBV6-3 and TRBJ2-2; 8 nucleotides agree with TRBD2. The V segment lost 7 bases and the J segment 0 bases; nucleotides outside the gene matches: 4. This CDR3 region has 15 residues. CDR1 is MNHEY, CDR2 SVGEGT, per germline. CDR3 in amino acids: CASKFSGANTGELFF. CDR3 coding DNA: TGTGCCAGCAAATTTAGCGGGGCGAACACCGGGGAGCTGTTTTTT.

This clonotype was seen repeatedly, ten times or more. The rearrangement joins TRBV11-2 to TRBJ2-5; TRBD2 might be the D (5 bases). CDR3 size: 15 residues. V lost 4 bases and J 2 bases, leaving 14 bases between the germline ends. Germline V lookup: CDR1 SGHAT, CDR2 FQNNGV. CDR3 loop: CASSSDGLIQETQYF. CDR3 coding DNA: TGTGCCAGCAGCTCGGACGGACTGATACAAGAGACCCAGTACTTC.

This clonotype was counted at least ten times. CDR3 protein: CASSLDEDTQETQYF. The CDR3 DNA reads TGTGCCAGCAGCTTAGATGAGGACACTCAAGAGACCCAGTACTTC. V and J are TRBV11-2 and TRBJ2-5; TRBD1 is a possible D gene (5 bases). Germline values: CDR1 SGHAT, CDR2 FQNNGV. The length of the CDR3 is 15 residues. Trimming pared 0 bases from V and 2 bases from J, leaving 10 bases between.

This clonotype was recorded many times. The chain joins TRBV19 to TRBJ1-1; TRBD1 matches at 7 bases. The CDR3 is made up of 14 amino acids. The V and J ends lost 5 bases and 5 bases, in that order; junction bases with no gene match: 8. Germline loops: CDR1 LNHDA, CDR2 SQIVND (reference sequence). The CDR3 sequence is CASSPSTGLTEAFF. As DNA, the CDR3 is TGTGCCAGTAGTCCCTCGACAGGGCTAACTGAAGCTTTCTTT.

This clonotype was observed a handful of times. The chain carries TRBV6-1 and TRBJ1-1; TRBD1 is a possible D gene (6 bases). The CDR3 is 14 residues long. The V end was cut by 6 bases, the J end by 1 base, with 12 bases between. Germline CDR1 MNHNS, CDR2 SASEGT. As DNA, the CDR3 is TGTGCCAGCAGGAAGGACAGACCGAACACTGAAGCTTTCTTT. As protein: CASRKDRPNTEAFF.

This clonotype was recorded many times. The chain joins TRBV6-1 to TRBJ2-5, with TRBD2 matching 15 bases. The V gene end was trimmed by 7 bases and the J gene end by 4 bases; junction bases not matched to a gene: 4. The CDR3 covers 15 residues. CDR1 is MNHNS, CDR2 SASEGT, per germline. The CDR3 sequence: CASTTGLAGGETQYF. For the CDR3, the DNA is TGTGCCAGCACCACGGGACTAGCGGGAGGAGAGACCCAGTACTTC.

The table lists this clonotype with many counts. A read error may be the cause here, since a much bigger clone is one base away. The rearrangement joins TRBV25-1 to TRBJ2-7, with no clear D. Per the germline V gene, CDR1 is MGHDK and CDR2 is SYGVNS. The CDR3 has 10 residues. V shed 5 bases and J shed 3 bases, with 2 bases lying between them. CDR3 nucleotides: TGTGCCAGCAGTTTCTACGAGCAGTACTTC. This codes for CASSFYEQYF.

This clonotype was seen ten or more times. V and J are TRBV2 and TRBJ2-5; TRBD1 aligns across 10 bases. Germline V gene data show CDR1 as SNHLY and CDR2 as FYNNEI. This CDR3 contains 15 residues. V shed 6 bases and J 1 base; nucleotides not matched to a gene: 5. CDR3 DNA sequence: TGTGCCAGCAGAACCGGGACAGGGGTCCAAGAGACCCAGTACTTC. This codes for CASRTGTGVQETQYF.

V and J are TRBV28 and TRBJ2-7, with 7 bases aligning to TRBD1. With V trimmed by 5 bases and J by 5 bases, 9 bases remained unmatched. Germline CDR1 and CDR2: MDHEN and SYDVKM. This CDR3 comprises 14 residues. CDR3 protein: CASSIQGIGHEQYF. CDR3 bases: TGTGCCAGCAGTATACAGGGGATAGGGCACGAGCAGTACTTC. Looking up the rest from reference TRBV28 and TRBJ2-7 gives the full variable domain: DVKVTQSSRYLVKRTGEKVFLECVQDMDHENMFWYRQDPGLGLRLIYFSYDVKMKEKGDIPEGYSVSREKKERFSLILESASTNQTSMYLCASSIQGIGHEQYFGPGTRLTVT.

This clonotype has at least ten counts. The rearrangement uses TRBV12-5 and TRBJ1-1; unclear D gene. Trimming removed 0 bases at V and 4 bases at J, with 6 bases between. Germline values: CDR1 LGHNT, CDR2 FRNRAP. This CDR3 is 13 amino acids long. In DNA form, the CDR3 reads TGTGCTAGTGGTTTGGTACCCGGCACTGAAGCTTTCTTT. It is translated as CASGLVPGTEAFF.

This clonotype came up a few times. The J gene is TRBJ2-2, the V gene TRBV28, with 10 bases that match TRBD2. In germline, CDR1 is MDHEN, CDR2 SYDVKM. J gave up 2 bases and V 6 bases, and 6 bases lay outside the gene matches. The CDR3 covers 16 residues. Here the CDR3 reads CASRLAGATNTGELFF. The CDR3 DNA follows: TGTGCCAGCAGGCTAGCGGGGGCTACCAACACCGGGGAGCTGTTTTTT.

This clonotype occurred many times. The chain carries TRBV3-1 and TRBJ2-7; TRBD1 might be the D (5 bases). This CDR3 contains 15 residues. V lost 2 bases and J 1 base, leaving 12 bases between the germline ends. Germline assignment: CDR1 LGHDT and CDR2 YNNKEL (reference sequence). The CDR3 sequence is CASSQIPQGSYEQYF. The DNA of the CDR3 is TGTGCCAGCAGCCAAATCCCGCAGGGATCCTACGAGCAGTACTTC.

Many counts were recorded for this clonotype. This chain joins TRBV30 and TRBJ1-5; D not certain. CDR3 length: 14 amino acids. The germline V gene has CDR1 GTSNPN and CDR2 SVGIG (reference sequence). Trimming removed 4 bases from V and 3 bases from J, with 13 bases in between. This CDR3 reads CAWTPGSINQPQHF. The CDR3 DNA follows: TGTGCCTGGACCCCCGGGTCTATCAATCAGCCCCAGCATTTT.

This clonotype was counted at least ten times. This chain joins TRBV11-2 and TRBJ2-7, with a tentative D call TRBD1 (5 bases). Per germline, CDR1 SGHAT and CDR2 FQNNGV. Between the trimmed V and J ends, which lost 4 bases and 6 bases, there was a span of 16 bases. The CDR3 loop spans 14 amino acids. The CDR3 DNA is TGTGCCAGCAGCTCATATCGCCAGGGCGCCGAGCAGTACTTC. Translation gives CASSSYRQGAEQYF. Together with reference TRBV11-2 and TRBJ2-7, the CDR3 gives the full variable domain: EAGVAQSPRYKIIEKRQSVAFWCNPISGHATLYWYQQILGQGPKLLIQFQNNGVVDDSQLPKDRFSAERLKGVDSTLKIQPAKLEDSAVYLCASSSYRQGAEQYFGPGTRLTVT.

This clonotype came up many times. CDR3 sequence: CASSPGRSVLRFYEQYF. The CDR3 DNA reads as TGTGCCAGCAGCCCGGGGCGCAGTGTTTTACGCTTCTACGAGCAGTACTTC. This chain links TRBV11-1 with TRBJ2-7; D is possibly TRBD1 or TRBD2 (5 bases each). The germline CDR1 and CDR2 sequences are SGHAT and FQDESV (reference sequence). CDR3 size: 17 residues. With 5 bases removed from V and 3 bases from J, the gap between germline ends came to 23 bases.

In this sample, this clonotype turned up many times. The V gene is TRBV7-2, the J gene TRBJ2-7, with a weak D call TRBD2 (6 bases). The V end was cut by 5 bases, the J end by 1 base, with 15 bases between. Germline V lookup: CDR1 SGHTA, CDR2 FQGNSA. The CDR3 covers 15 residues. CDR3 sequence (DNA): TGTGCCAGCAGCCGCGCCGCGGGAACGTCCTACGAGCAGTACTTC. Residues: CASSRAAGTSYEQYF.

A remark on this clonotype: Being one base from a much bigger clone, this may be a read error. The chain couples TRBV9 to TRBJ2-4; D remains unclear. CDR1 is SGDLS, CDR2 YYNGEE, per germline. This CDR3 has 14 amino acids. Trimming removed 4 bases from V and 1 base from J, with 9 bases in between. This chain's CDR3 is CASSTSIAKNIQYF. In DNA form, the CDR3 reads TGTGCCAGCAGCACCTCCATCGCCAAAAACATTCAGTACTTC.

Ten or more counts support this clonotype. V gene TRBV28 combines with J gene TRBJ1-1, with D hard to call. With 3 bases removed from V and 0 bases from J, the gap between germline ends came to 11 bases. The CDR3 covers 15 residues. Germline V lookup: CDR1 MDHEN, CDR2 SYDVKM. The CDR3: CASSFSLKVNTEAFF. CDR3 coding DNA: TGTGCCAGCAGTTTCTCCCTAAAGGTGAACACTGAAGCTTTCTTT.

This clonotype was recorded at least ten times. The chain is built from TRBV12-3 or TRBV12-4 and TRBJ1-5; weak D call: TRBD1 (6 bases). The CDR3 totals 14 residues. Deletions cut 2 bases from V and 3 bases from J, with 8 bases between. CDR3 bases: TGTGCCAGCAGTTTAAGGACAGACAATCAGCCCCAGCATTTT. As protein: CASSLRTDNQPQHF.

This clonotype showed up many times. The chain joins TRBV6-2 or TRBV6-3 to TRBJ1-2, with no clear D. The ends were cut back, 5 bases at V and 5 bases at J, with 12 bases in the middle. Per the germline V gene, CDR1 is MNHEY and CDR2 is SVGEGT. The CDR3 has 13 residues. DNA for the CDR3: TGTGCCAGCAGTCCTCCCCCAGCGTATGGCTACACCTTC. Protein sequence: CASSPPPAYGYTF.

This clonotype was counted at least ten times. V gene TRBV12-5 combines with J gene TRBJ2-7; D may be TRBD1 (6 bases). The CDR3 runs to 17 residues. Trimming took off 3 bases at V and 2 bases at J, with 20 bases between the two ends. Germline V gene lookup returns CDR1 LGHNT and CDR2 FRNRAP. The CDR3 DNA follows: TGTGCTAGTGGTTTAAAATTAGGAAGGGACATCCCCTACGAGCAGTACTTC. Translation: CASGLKLGRDIPYEQYF.

This clonotype was counted many times. The V call is TRBV30, the J call TRBJ2-4; 9 nucleotides match TRBD2. The V segment lost 1 base and the J segment 0 bases; nucleotides outside the gene matches: 7. The CDR3 sequence is 17 residues long. CDR1 and CDR2 from the germline V gene are GTSNPN and SVGIG (reference sequence). The CDR3 DNA is TGTGCCTGGAGTGGAGGCGGGAGGGCTCTAGCCAAAAACATTCAGTACTTC. Encoded protein: CAWSGGGRALAKNIQYF.

This clonotype was seen at least ten times. The gene calls are TRBV11-3 and TRBJ2-7; D is possibly TRBD1 or TRBD2 (7 bases each). V lost 1 base to trimming and J lost 6 bases, with 25 bases between them. This CDR3 is 18 amino acids long. The germline CDR1 and CDR2 sequences are SGHNT and YENEEA. The CDR3 coding sequence is TGTGCCAGCAGCTTAGGATTTTACGGGAGCTCAGGGGGGGGCGAGCAGTACTTC. Translated: CASSLGFYGSSGGGEQYF. The full variable domain, completed using reference TRBV11-3 and TRBJ2-7, is EAGVVQSPRYKIIEKKQPVAFWCNPISGHNTLYWYLQNLGQGPELLIRYENEEAVDDSQLPKDRFSAERLKGVDSTLKIQPAELGDSAVYLCASSLGFYGSSGGGEQYFGPGTRLTVT.